This entry lists 5 T cell receptor beta chains sequenced from one sample in a study of control samples from healthy donors and cancer patients. TCRdb keeps only in-frame clones here, not all; method: immunoSEQ multiplex PCR. Among 75,000 to 95,000 clones listed, about nine tenths were seen once. What was sequenced was blood. The source is a woman aged 18-29 years in good health.

V and J are TRBV5-1 and TRBJ2-5; TRBD2 matches 8 bases. CDR1 is SGHRS, CDR2 YFSETQ, per germline. The CDR3 totals 14 residues. The V segment lost 4 bases and the J segment 4 bases; nucleotides outside the gene matches: 6. DNA for the CDR3: TGCGCCAGCAGCCCGGGGGGGCCGAGAGAGACCCAGTACTTC. As protein: CASSPGGPRETQYF.

This clone was picked up one time. This chain uses TRBV23-1 with TRBJ2-1, with 10 bases matching TRBD1. TRBV23-1 counts as an open reading frame of uncertain function. The CDR3 covers 19 residues. V lost 1 base and J lost 4; bases outside the gene matches: 13. The CDR3 loop is CASSQYTGTGADWYNEQFF. The CDR3 DNA sequence: TGCGCCAGCAGTCAATACACCGGGACAGGGGCGGATTGGTACAATGAGCAGTTCTTC.

The chain employs TRBV2 and TRBJ2-5; 9 positions match TRBD2. This CDR3 contains 14 residues. J gave up 5 bases and V 5 bases, and 6 bases lay outside the gene matches. Germline V gene sequence: CDR1 SNHLY, CDR2 FYNNEI. The CDR3 protein is CASSLLSGGETQYF. As DNA, the CDR3 is TGTGCCAGCAGTTTACTTAGCGGGGGCGAGACCCAGTACTTC.

The count of this clone is one. This chain connects TRBV2 to TRBJ2-5, with D uncertain. V was shortened by 4 bases and J by 1 base, with 7 bases between the two germline ends. The CDR3 contains 13 residues. Germline values: CDR1 SNHLY, CDR2 FYNNEI. The CDR3, as DNA: TGTGCCAGCAGTGCCGGAGTCCAAGAGACCCAGTACTTC. This codes for CASSAGVQETQYF.

This clone appeared once. The gene calls are TRBV4-1 and TRBJ1-2; maybe TRBD1 (5 bases). The V gene lost 4 bases and the J gene lost 1 base, with 13 bases spanning the gap. Per the germline V gene, CDR1 is MGHRA and CDR2 is YSYEKL. CDR3 size: 15 residues. The chain's CDR3 is CASSLIQGFNYGYTF. The CDR3 DNA reads as TGCGCCAGCAGCCTTATCCAGGGCTTTAACTATGGCTACACCTTC.